This T cell receptor beta chain was identified in a study of T cells after yellow fever vaccination. This clonotype was counted only a few times. Its antigen is still unknown. Broader study findings: Post-booster samples contained most primary-vaccination clones (approximately 95% CD4, less than 90% CD8).

5'RACE template switching produced TCR cDNA carrying a universal primer site and UMIs. TCRdb itself ran the 5' RACE reads through MiXCR, one entry per CDR3 protein. The data show roughly 310,000 distinct CDR3 sequences, around 4% seen once. V was shortened by 3 bases and J by 6 bases, with 14 bases between the two germline ends. Germline V gene lookup returns CDR1 KGHDR and CDR2 SFDVKD. This CDR3 region has 15 residues. The rearrangement joins TRBV24-1 to TRBJ2-4; the D gene could be TRBD1 or TRBD2 (5 bases each). The material was PBMCs, obtained on the day of the yellow fever booster vaccination. This TCR derives from a man younger than 35 who received the YFV17D yellow fever vaccine. CDR3 bases: TGTGCCACCAGTGATCCCCGAGGGGCGGGAAACATTCAGTACTTC. This gives the protein CATSDPRGAGNIQYF.